These 12 T cell receptor beta chains came from one sample sequenced in a study of OX40 agonist ivuxolimab in advanced cancers. The assay was immunoSEQ multiplex PCR, and TCRdb's table has in-frame clones only and misses some. The repertoire includes under 30,000 clones, roughly 80% of them detected once, and about 15% sits in the top ten. The sample here was CD4+ or CD8+ T cells sorted from blood, taken in a trial of the OX40 agonist ivuxolimab. Receptors were obtained from an adult with an advanced solid tumor such as melanoma, head and neck, liver or kidney cancer.

The chain uses TRBV27 and TRBJ2-7; maybe TRBD1 (6 bases). The germline gives CDR1 MNHEY, CDR2 SMNVEV (reference sequence). V lost 2 bases and J lost 3, with 11 bases in between. The CDR3 runs 14 residues. The CDR3 sequence: CASSLLQGSYEQYF. CDR3 nucleotide sequence: TGTGCCAGCAGTTTACTACAGGGTAGCTACGAGCAGTACTTC.

The chain uses TRBV7-3 and TRBJ2-3; TRBD2 matches at 8 bases. The J segment lost 9 bases and the V segment lost 4 bases, leaving 12 bases of the junction unmatched. CDR1 is SGHTA, CDR2 FQGTGA, per germline. This CDR3 has 15 amino acids. The CDR3 sequence is CASSSPGGAGETQYF. The CDR3 region has the DNA TGTGCCAGCAGCTCCCCCGGGGGAGCGGGGGAGACGCAGTATTTT.

The rearrangement joins TRBV5-1 to TRBJ1-4; TRBD1 might be the D (6 bases). Germline V gene data show CDR1 as SGHRS and CDR2 as YFSETQ. Trimming cost V 4 bases and J 5 bases, with 18 bases left between them. The CDR3 runs 16 residues. CDR3 sequence: CASSGSTGLGNEKLFF. CDR3 DNA sequence: TGCGCCAGCAGCGGATCGACAGGTTTGGGGAATGAAAAACTGTTTTTT.

The rearrangement joins TRBV29-1 to TRBJ2-7; TRBD1 might be the D (6 bases). The V gene's germline CDR1 is SQVTM and CDR2 ANQGSEA. This CDR3 is built from 13 residues. V gave up 0 bases and J gave up 4 bases, with 10 bases separating them. CDR3 in DNA: TGCAGCGTTGAAGAGGCAGGGACATACGAGCAGTACTTC. This sequence encodes CSVEEAGTYEQYF.

This chain uses TRBV4-1 with TRBJ1-1; 9 positions match TRBD1. The CDR3 length is 15 residues. After removal of 6 bases from V and 1 base from J, the junction contained 6 bases not matched to a gene. CDR1 is MGHRA, CDR2 YSYEKL, per germline. The CDR3 DNA sequence: TGCGCCAGCAGTCTTACAGGGGGCTGGAACACTGAAGCTTTCTTT. Protein sequence: CASSLTGGWNTEAFF.

In DNA form, the CDR3 reads TGTGCCAGCAGGATGCAGGGTCGATACTATGGCTACACCTTC. Residues: CASRMQGRYYGYTF. The chain links TRBV27 to TRBJ1-2, with D tentatively TRBD1 (5 bases). Germline CDR1 and CDR2: MNHEY and SMNVEV (reference sequence). Trimming removed 6 bases at V and 3 bases at J, with 14 bases between. The CDR3 totals 14 residues.

This chain connects TRBV27 to TRBJ1-2; D gene unclear. V shed 5 bases and J shed 4 bases, with 17 bases lying between them. CDR3 length: 15 amino acids. CDR1 and CDR2 from the germline V gene are MNHEY and SMNVEV (reference sequence). For the CDR3, the DNA is TGTGCCAGCAGTCCTAGCCCCGGTCCTTTCTATGGCTACACCTTC. Its protein is CASSPSPGPFYGYTF.

The chain is built from TRBV25-1 and TRBJ2-2; D possibly corresponds to TRBD2 (6 bases). V gave up 5 bases and J gave up 3 bases, with 13 bases separating them. The CDR3 covers 15 residues. Germline V gene lookup returns CDR1 MGHDK and CDR2 SYGVNS. The CDR3 bases are TGTGCCAGCAGTCCGTTGGGAGGCGACACCGGGGAGCTGTTTTTT. This sequence encodes CASSPLGGDTGELFF.

The chain uses TRBV29-1 and TRBJ2-2; TRBD1 matches at 8 bases. This CDR3 spans 13 amino acids. Germline V gene sequence: CDR1 SQVTM, CDR2 ANQGSEA. V was pared by 7 bases and J by 4 bases, with 5 bases of the junction left unmatched. Written as DNA, the CDR3 is TGCAGCGCTCGGACAGGGAGCACCGGGGAGCTGTTTTTT. This gives the protein CSARTGSTGELFF.

The chain links TRBV4-1 to TRBJ1-1; D remains ambiguous. The CDR3 covers 13 residues. Trimming left V 0 bases short and J 8 bases short, with 10 bases between. Looked up from germline, CDR1 is MGHRA and CDR2 is YSYEKL. The CDR3 DNA reads as TGCGCCAGCAGCCAAGAGGACGGACTGGAAGCTTTCTTT. This codes for CASSQEDGLEAFF.

This clone was observed once. This chain connects TRBV19 to TRBJ2-3; D remains ambiguous. The V end lost 11 bases, the J end lost 0 bases, and 18 bases lay between the germline ends. The length of the CDR3 is 15 residues. The germline CDR1 and CDR2 sequences are LNHDA and SQIVND (reference sequence). In DNA form, the CDR3 reads TGTGCCTCACCACAGAAGGAAAGTAGCACAGATACGCAGTATTTT. Residues: CASPQKESSTDTQYF.

The chain uses TRBV29-1 and TRBJ1-2; D gene ambiguous. CDR1 is SQVTM, CDR2 ANQGSEA, per germline. The CDR3 runs to 13 residues. V dropped 3 bases and J dropped 4 bases, with 12 bases sitting between them. CDR3 residues: CSVDRGRSYGYTF. Here the CDR3 DNA reads TGCAGCGTTGACCGGGGTCGGAGCTATGGCTACACCTTC.